Listed below are T cell receptor beta chains from one sample, sequenced in a study of cytomegalovirus exposure and HLA in healthy donors. Clones were read by immunoSEQ multiplex PCR, and TCRdb kept only the in-frame ones, dropping some. The repertoire holds about 54,000 clones, with about 84% as singletons. Specimen: PBMCs. The source of these receptors is a female donor in good health and CMV-seronegative. The CDR3 runs from the conserved cysteine through the conserved F or W. A D gene is named only where the DNA matches it firmly. Clone size appears in some rows only: once, few, many, or a class for an expanded clone.

J: TRBJ1-2; size: -; V: TRBV19; D: -; DNA: TGTGCCAGTAGCGCAGGGATTCAAAGGGGGTATGGCTACACCTTC; CDR3: CASSAGIQRGYGYTF
J: TRBJ2-2; size: -; V: TRBV7-3; D: -; DNA: TGTGCCAGCAGCTTACAGGGGCCGAACACCGGGGAGCTGTTTTTT; CDR3: CASSLQGPNTGELFF
J: TRBJ2-6; size: -; V: TRBV5-6; D: TRBD1; DNA: TGTGCCAGCAGAGCCGGGACAGCGAATTCTGGGGCCAACGTCCTGACTTTC; CDR3: CASRAGTANSGANVLTF
J: TRBJ1-4; size: few; V: TRBV27; D: -; DNA: TGTGCCAGCAGTTTATCGTCCCCGGGAACCCGCCATGAAAAACTGTTTTTT; CDR3: CASSLSSPGTRHEKLFF
J: TRBJ1-1; size: few; V: TRBV27; D: -; DNA: TGTGCCAGCAGTTTACTAGCCTTGGGAGGTACTGAAGCTTTCTTT; CDR3: CASSLLALGGTEAFF
J: TRBJ2-1; size: -; V: TRBV27; D: -; DNA: TGTGCCAGCAGTTACTCCGGGACAAACTCCTACAATGAGCAGTTCTTC; CDR3: CASSYSGTNSYNEQFF
J: TRBJ2-2; size: -; V: TRBV2; D: -; DNA: TGTGCCAGCAGTGAACAGGGAAGGAACACCGGGGAGCTGTTTTTT; CDR3: CASSEQGRNTGELFF
J: TRBJ1-1; size: -; V: TRBV7-9; D: -; DNA: TGTGCCAGCTCGAGGGAGGTGGAGGCTTTCTTT; CDR3: CASSREVEAFF
J: TRBJ2-7; size: -; V: TRBV5-1; D: TRBD2; DNA: TGCGCCAGCAGCTTGGCTATAGCGGGGGGCGGCGAGCAGTACTTC; CDR3: CASSLAIAGGGEQYF
J: TRBJ1-1; size: few; V: TRBV5-4; D: TRBD1; DNA: TGTGCCAGCAGCCGGTCCCAGGGGGACACTGAAGCTTTCTTT; CDR3: CASSRSQGDTEAFF
J: TRBJ1-1; size: few; V: TRBV19; D: -; DNA: TGTGCCAGTAGTATCTTTCAAAACCGGGTCTCGAGGACTGAAGCTTTCTTT; CDR3: CASSIFQNRVSRTEAFF
J: TRBJ1-2; size: -; V: TRBV10-3; D: -; DNA: TGTGCCATCAGTCTAATCGGGCCCGGGGATAGAGACTATGGCTACACCTTC; CDR3: CAISLIGPGDRDYGYTF
J: TRBJ1-5; size: -; V: TRBV15; D: TRBD1; DNA: TGTGCCACCAGCAGGGACAGGGGGAATCAGCCCCAGCATTTT; CDR3: CATSRDRGNQPQHF
J: TRBJ2-7; size: -; V: TRBV11-2; D: TRBD2; DNA: TGTGCCAGCAGCCTAAGGCGGCTAGCGGGGCTCGAGCAGTACTTC; CDR3: CASSLRRLAGLEQYF
J: TRBJ2-7; size: -; V: TRBV11-2; D: TRBD1; DNA: TGTGCCAGCAGTTTAAGGACAGGGAGTACCTACGAGCAGTACTTC; CDR3: CASSLRTGSTYEQYF
J: TRBJ1-1; size: -; V: TRBV1; D: -; DNA: TGCACCAGCAGCCGCGGCCTCACTGAAGCTTTCTTT; CDR3: CTSSRGLTEAFF
J: TRBJ1-6; size: -; V: TRBV5-1; D: TRBD1; DNA: TGCGCCAGCAGGCACACAGGGGGCGATAATTCACCCCTCCACTTT; CDR3: CASRHTGGDNSPLHF
J: TRBJ1-1; size: few; V: TRBV6-5; D: TRBD1; DNA: TGTGCCAGCAGTTACTCGGGACAGGGGGCTACTGAAGCTTTCTTT; CDR3: CASSYSGQGATEAFF
J: TRBJ1-5; size: once; V: TRBV7-9; D: -; DNA: TGTGCCAGCAGCTTCGGGGGGGCTTCGGATCAGCCCCAGCATTTT; CDR3: CASSFGGASDQPQHF
J: TRBJ1-1; size: -; V: TRBV5-6; D: -; DNA: TGTGCCAGCAGCTTGGGGTTGGGAGGGGGAAGGACTGAAGCTTTCTTT; CDR3: CASSLGLGGGRTEAFF
J: TRBJ1-1; size: -; V: TRBV5-4; D: -; DNA: TGTGCCAGCAGCGCACAGGGACGTAAAATTGAAGCTTTCTTT; CDR3: CASSAQGRKIEAFF
J: TRBJ2-5; size: -; V: TRBV7-3; D: -; DNA: TGTGCCAGCAGCTTAGGGGGGAGTCAAGAGACCCAGTACTTC; CDR3: CASSLGGSQETQYF
J: TRBJ2-3; size: few; V: TRBV2; D: -; DNA: TGTGCCAGCAGTGAATCCCCTGCGGGCACAGATACGCAGTATTTT; CDR3: CASSESPAGTDTQYF
J: TRBJ1-2; size: -; V: TRBV18; D: -; DNA: TGTGCCAGCTCACCAGGCGGAAACTATGGCTACACCTTC; CDR3: CASSPGGNYGYTF
J: TRBJ1-1; size: -; V: TRBV7-2; D: TRBD1; DNA: TGTGCCAGCAGCTCAAACAGGGGGAACACTGAAGCTTTCTTT; CDR3: CASSSNRGNTEAFF
J: TRBJ2-3; size: -; V: TRBV5-5; D: TRBD1; DNA: TGTGCCAGCAGCTGGACAGGGGGCGCAGGTTTTCCAGATACGCAGTATTTT; CDR3: CASSWTGGAGFPDTQYF
J: TRBJ1-1; size: -; V: TRBV7-8; D: -; DNA: TGTGCCAGCAGCGCTAGGGGGAACACTGAAGCTTTCTTT; CDR3: CASSARGNTEAFF
J: TRBJ2-2; size: -; V: TRBV7-2; D: TRBD1; DNA: TGTGCCAGCAGCTTAGGGGGACAGGCCAACACCGGGGAGCTGTTTTTT; CDR3: CASSLGGQANTGELFF
J: TRBJ2-7; size: -; V: TRBV27; D: -; DNA: TGTGCCAGCAGTGACCAGGGGACCCTATACGAGCAGTACTTC; CDR3: CASSDQGTLYEQYF
J: TRBJ2-1; size: -; V: TRBV4-3; D: -; DNA: TGCGCCAGCAGCCAATCATGGTCCGGGGTAAGCGGGAATGAGCAGTTCTTC; CDR3: CASSQSWSGVSGNEQFF
J: TRBJ2-5; size: -; V: TRBV4-2; D: TRBD1; DNA: TGTGCCAGCAGCCAAGAAGGGACAGGGGGCGATTGGGAGACCCAGTACTTC; CDR3: CASSQEGTGGDWETQYF
J: TRBJ1-1; size: few; V: TRBV10-3; D: TRBD1; DNA: TGTGCCACCGCCTCGGACAGGGTAACTGAAGCTTTCTTT; CDR3: CATASDRVTEAFF
J: TRBJ2-3; size: -; V: TRBV7-2; D: TRBD1; DNA: TGTGCCAGCAGCTTTCGACAGGGGGCAGATACGCAGTATTTT; CDR3: CASSFRQGADTQYF
J: TRBJ2-1; size: -; V: TRBV2; D: -; DNA: TGTGCCAGCAGTGAGGAGGGGGGGCCAAACAATGAGCAGTTCTTC; CDR3: CASSEEGGPNNEQFF
J: TRBJ2-2; size: -; V: TRBV30; D: -; DNA: TGTGCCTGGAGTGGAGAGGACAGCAACACCGGGGAGCTGTTTTTT; CDR3: CAWSGEDSNTGELFF
J: TRBJ2-5; size: -; V: TRBV9; D: TRBD2; DNA: TGTGCCAGCAGCGTTGGGAATGGGGGGGAGGAGACCCAGTACTTC; CDR3: CASSVGNGGEETQYF
J: TRBJ1-1; size: once; V: TRBV11-2; D: -; DNA: TGTGCCAGCAGCTTATCGGGATGGGTAGACACTGAAGCTTTCTTT; CDR3: CASSLSGWVDTEAFF
J: TRBJ1-4; size: -; V: TRBV6-5; D: -; DNA: TGTGCCAGCAGTTACGGAGTTGCGGGAGAAAAACTGTTTTTT; CDR3: CASSYGVAGEKLFF
J: TRBJ2-5; size: -; V: TRBV7-9; D: TRBD2; DNA: TGTGCCAGCAGCTTGCTGACTAGCGGGGGGGAGACCCAGTACTTC; CDR3: CASSLLTSGGETQYF
J: TRBJ1-6; size: -; V: TRBV5-5; D: -; DNA: TGTGCCAGCAGCAGGAACAGGGAAGCACCCCTCCACTTT; CDR3: CASSRNREAPLHF
J: TRBJ1-2; size: -; V: TRBV11-2; D: TRBD1; DNA: TGTGCCAGCAGCACCGTGGGACAGTTCTATGGCTACACCTTC; CDR3: CASSTVGQFYGYTF